This is a list of T cell receptor beta chains from one sample in a study of neurological immune-mediated disorders. TCRdb re-called the 5' RACE reads through MiXCR, storing one row per CDR3 protein. The table has around 41,000 distinct CDR3 sequences, about 14% seen once. The sample was CD4+ T cells from blood. Source of these receptors: a woman aged 55-75 years with HTLV-1-associated myelopathy (HAM/TSP). The CDR3 runs from the conserved cysteine through the conserved F or W. Each record gives: V gene, J gene, D gene, clone size, CDR3 protein, CDR3 DNA. D genes are given only for firm matches. Only some rows state a clone size, as once, few, many or a class for expanded clones.

V gene: TRBV10-3; J gene: TRBJ2-3; D gene: TRBD2; clone size: NA; CDR3 protein: CAISAYSGTSGGPTDTQYF; CDR3 DNA: TGTGCCATCAGTGCTTACTCCGGGACTAGCGGGGGGCCCACAGATACGCAGTATTTT
V gene: TRBV5-1; J gene: TRBJ2-1; D gene: NA; clone size: NA; CDR3 protein: CASSLAGTEQFF; CDR3 DNA: TGCGCCAGCAGCTTGGCCGGGACTGAGCAGTTCTTC
V gene: TRBV19; J gene: TRBJ1-2; D gene: NA; clone size: many; CDR3 protein: CASSITFNYGYTF; CDR3 DNA: TGTGCCAGTAGTATAACCTTTAACTATGGCTACACCTTC
V gene: TRBV10-3; J gene: TRBJ1-1; D gene: NA; clone size: many; CDR3 protein: CAISESPAMNTEAFF; CDR3 DNA: TGTGCCATCAGTGAGTCTCCGGCCATGAACACTGAAGCTTTCTTT
V gene: TRBV20-1; J gene: TRBJ2-5; D gene: TRBD2; clone size: many; CDR3 protein: CSARTSGGDQETQYF; CDR3 DNA: TGCAGTGCTCGGACTAGCGGGGGAGACCAAGAGACCCAGTACTTC
V gene: TRBV5-4; J gene: TRBJ2-7; D gene: TRBD2; clone size: NA; CDR3 protein: CASSPGLAGEYEQYF; CDR3 DNA: TGTGCCAGCAGCCCGGGACTAGCGGGGGAATACGAGCAGTACTTC
V gene: TRBV9; J gene: TRBJ2-3; D gene: NA; clone size: NA; CDR3 protein: CASSVDGTRDAQYF; CDR3 DNA: TGTGCCAGCAGCGTAGATGGAACCAGGGATGCGCAGTATTTC
V gene: TRBV6-1; J gene: TRBJ1-2; D gene: NA; clone size: many; CDR3 protein: CASSELTAGSLYTF; CDR3 DNA: TGTGCCAGCAGTGAATTGACGGCAGGGAGCCTATACACCTTC
V gene: TRBV5-6; J gene: TRBJ2-3; D gene: TRBD1; clone size: many; CDR3 protein: CASSGGWAGGSTDTQYF; CDR3 DNA: TGTGCCAGCAGCGGCGGGTGGGCAGGGGGAAGCACAGATACGCAGTATTTT
V gene: TRBV5-1; J gene: TRBJ1-2; D gene: NA; clone size: many; CDR3 protein: CASSLTTTGLDGYTF; CDR3 DNA: TGCGCCAGCAGCTTGACCACGACAGGACTTGATGGCTACACCTTC
V gene: TRBV6-1; J gene: TRBJ2-7; D gene: NA; clone size: NA; CDR3 protein: CASSLLRGTYEQYF; CDR3 DNA: TGTGCCAGCAGCCTGTTGCGGGGCACCTACGAGCAGTACTTC
V gene: TRBV4-1; J gene: TRBJ1-2; D gene: TRBD1; clone size: many; CDR3 protein: CASSIRQGEGYTF; CDR3 DNA: TGCGCCAGCAGCATACGACAGGGGGAGGGCTACACCTTC
V gene: TRBV2; J gene: TRBJ2-2; D gene: NA; clone size: many; CDR3 protein: CASSEIPNGVGELFF; CDR3 DNA: TGTGCCAGCAGTGAGATTCCCAATGGTGTGGGGGAGCTGTTTTTT
V gene: TRBV3-1; J gene: TRBJ1-4; D gene: NA; clone size: NA; CDR3 protein: CASSQDLGEKLFF; CDR3 DNA: TGTGCCAGCAGCCAAGATCTAGGTGAAAAACTGTTTTTT
V gene: TRBV2; J gene: TRBJ1-2; D gene: NA; clone size: many; CDR3 protein: CASSTIRGGYTF; CDR3 DNA: TGTGCCAGCAGCACAATCAGGGGTGGCTACACCTTC
V gene: TRBV5-6; J gene: TRBJ2-3; D gene: TRBD1; clone size: many; CDR3 protein: CASSSVTQTGGADTQYF; CDR3 DNA: TGTGCCAGCAGCTCTGTTACACAGACAGGGGGGGCAGATACGCAGTATTTT
V gene: TRBV27; J gene: TRBJ1-6; D gene: TRBD1; clone size: many; CDR3 protein: CASSSGTDNSPLHF; CDR3 DNA: TGTGCCAGCAGTTCCGGGACAGATAATTCACCCCTCCACTTT
V gene: TRBV12-3/TRBV12-4; J gene: TRBJ1-5; D gene: NA; clone size: many; CDR3 protein: CASSPLAGFQHF; CDR3 DNA: TGTGCCAGCAGTCCCCTCGCGGGGTTCCAGCATTTT
V gene: TRBV13; J gene: TRBJ1-1; D gene: NA; clone size: many; CDR3 protein: CASSLFLNTEAFF; CDR3 DNA: TGTGCCAGCAGCTTATTTCTGAACACTGAAGCTTTCTTT
V gene: TRBV5-1; J gene: TRBJ2-1; D gene: TRBD2; clone size: many; CDR3 protein: CASSWDYYNEQFF; CDR3 DNA: TGCGCCAGCAGCTGGGACTATTACAATGAGCAGTTCTTC
V gene: TRBV25-1; J gene: TRBJ1-3; D gene: NA; clone size: NA; CDR3 protein: CASSDPGGSGNTIYF; CDR3 DNA: TGTGCCAGCAGTGACCCTGGGGGCTCTGGAAACACCATATATTTT
V gene: TRBV5-1; J gene: TRBJ2-3; D gene: NA; clone size: many; CDR3 protein: CASSLEGGPPDTQYF; CDR3 DNA: TGCGCCAGCAGCTTGGAGGGGGGCCCGCCAGATACGCAGTATTTT
V gene: TRBV10-3; J gene: TRBJ2-3; D gene: TRBD2; clone size: many; CDR3 protein: CAISDFVTSGGKRDTQYF; CDR3 DNA: TGTGCCATCAGTGATTTCGTGACTAGCGGGGGGAAAAGAGATACGCAGTATTTT
V gene: TRBV5-6; J gene: TRBJ1-5; D gene: NA; clone size: many; CDR3 protein: CASSLTPGPQHF; CDR3 DNA: TGTGCCAGCAGCTTGACTCCTGGGCCCCAGCATTTT
V gene: TRBV7-3; J gene: TRBJ1-2; D gene: NA; clone size: many; CDR3 protein: CASSPGANYGYTF; CDR3 DNA: TGTGCCAGCAGCCCCGGGGCTAACTATGGCTACACCTTC
V gene: TRBV5-1; J gene: TRBJ1-6; D gene: NA; clone size: many; CDR3 protein: CASSFTEQEGSPLHF; CDR3 DNA: TGCGCCAGCAGCTTCACTGAACAGGAGGGGTCACCCCTCCACTTT
V gene: TRBV5-1; J gene: TRBJ1-2; D gene: TRBD1; clone size: many; CDR3 protein: CASSPLPEQGRYGYTF; CDR3 DNA: TGCGCCAGCAGCCCCTTACCCGAACAGGGGCGCTATGGCTACACCTTC
V gene: TRBV12-3/TRBV12-4; J gene: TRBJ2-3; D gene: TRBD2; clone size: many; CDR3 protein: CASSPSGGVYTDTQYF; CDR3 DNA: TGTGCCAGCAGCCCTAGCGGGGGGGTATACACAGATACGCAGTATTTT
V gene: TRBV29-1; J gene: TRBJ1-1; D gene: NA; clone size: many; CDR3 protein: CSVSTGTNTEAFF; CDR3 DNA: TGCAGCGTCTCGACTGGGACGAACACTGAAGCTTTCTTT
V gene: TRBV20-1; J gene: TRBJ2-1; D gene: NA; clone size: many; CDR3 protein: CSASHIGTPYNEQFF; CDR3 DNA: TGCAGTGCCAGCCATATCGGGACGCCATACAATGAGCAGTTCTTC
V gene: TRBV12-3/TRBV12-4; J gene: TRBJ1-1; D gene: NA; clone size: NA; CDR3 protein: CASSFGGSLNTEAFF; CDR3 DNA: TGTGCCAGCAGTTTTGGGGGCAGTCTAAACACTGAAGCTTTCTTT
V gene: TRBV5-1; J gene: TRBJ2-7; D gene: NA; clone size: few; CDR3 protein: CASSFYICSAGGLSYEQYF; CDR3 DNA: NA
V gene: TRBV2; J gene: TRBJ2-3; D gene: NA; clone size: many; CDR3 protein: CASSESQASTDTQYF; CDR3 DNA: TGTGCCAGCAGTGAGTCACAGGCGAGCACAGATACGCAGTATTTT
V gene: TRBV20-1; J gene: TRBJ1-2; D gene: NA; clone size: once; CDR3 protein: CSAKGSSNYGYTF; CDR3 DNA: TGCAGTGCTAAGGGCAGCTCGAACTATGGCTACACCTTC
V gene: TRBV20-1; J gene: TRBJ1-1; D gene: NA; clone size: many; CDR3 protein: CSAIRGVTEAFF; CDR3 DNA: TGCAGTGCCATAAGGGGGGTCACTGAAGCTTTCTTT
V gene: TRBV15; J gene: TRBJ2-3; D gene: NA; clone size: many; CDR3 protein: CATSRDAQGRGDTQYF; CDR3 DNA: TGTGCCACCAGCAGAGATGCTCAGGGGCGCGGAGATACGCAGTATTTT
V gene: TRBV7-2; J gene: TRBJ2-1; D gene: TRBD1; clone size: many; CDR3 protein: CASSLGAPWTGQFF; CDR3 DNA: TGTGCCAGCAGCTTAGGGGCCCCCTGGACAGGGCAGTTCTTC
V gene: TRBV10-3; J gene: TRBJ2-1; D gene: TRBD2; clone size: many; CDR3 protein: CAIRGTSVNNEQFF; CDR3 DNA: TGTGCCATCAGGGGGACTAGCGTGAACAATGAGCAGTTCTTC
V gene: TRBV18; J gene: TRBJ2-2; D gene: TRBD1; clone size: NA; CDR3 protein: CASSQEQGVNTGELFF; CDR3 DNA: TGTGCCAGCTCACAGGAACAGGGGGTGAACACCGGGGAGCTGTTTTTT
V gene: TRBV20-1; J gene: TRBJ2-3; D gene: TRBD2; clone size: many; CDR3 protein: CSAGTSEDTQYF; CDR3 DNA: TGCAGTGCGGGGACTAGCGAGGATACGCAGTATTTT
V gene: TRBV7-6; J gene: TRBJ2-1; D gene: NA; clone size: NA; CDR3 protein: CASSDRNRDEQFF; CDR3 DNA: TGTGCCAGCAGCGACAGGAACAGGGATGAGCAGTTCTTC
V gene: TRBV6-5; J gene: TRBJ2-5; D gene: NA; clone size: medium-sized; CDR3 protein: CASSYGSVQETQYF; CDR3 DNA: TGTGCCAGCAGTTACGGGTCAGTCCAAGAGACCCAGTACTTC
V gene: TRBV9; J gene: TRBJ2-3; D gene: NA; clone size: many; CDR3 protein: CASSVEQRTDTQYF; CDR3 DNA: TGTGCCAGCAGCGTAGAACAGCGCACAGATACGCAGTATTTT
V gene: TRBV20-1; J gene: TRBJ2-1; D gene: NA; clone size: NA; CDR3 protein: CSARVGLRTDTQFF; CDR3 DNA: TGCAGTGCTAGAGTGGGACTTCGCACAGATACGCAGTTCTTC
V gene: TRBV20-1; J gene: TRBJ1-2; D gene: NA; clone size: many; CDR3 protein: CSAREGQYYGYTF; CDR3 DNA: TGCAGTGCTAGAGAAGGACAGTACTATGGCTACACCTTC